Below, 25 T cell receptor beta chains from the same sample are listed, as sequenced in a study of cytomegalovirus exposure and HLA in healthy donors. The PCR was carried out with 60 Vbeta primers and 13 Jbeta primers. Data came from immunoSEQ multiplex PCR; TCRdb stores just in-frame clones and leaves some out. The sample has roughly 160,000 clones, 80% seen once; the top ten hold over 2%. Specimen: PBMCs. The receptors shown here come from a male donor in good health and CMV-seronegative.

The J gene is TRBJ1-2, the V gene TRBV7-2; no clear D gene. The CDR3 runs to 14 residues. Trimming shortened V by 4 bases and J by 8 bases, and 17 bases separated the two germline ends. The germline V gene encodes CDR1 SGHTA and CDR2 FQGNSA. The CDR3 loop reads CASSSESTARGYTF. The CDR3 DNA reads TGTGCCAGCAGCTCGGAGAGCACCGCGAGGGGCTACACCTTC. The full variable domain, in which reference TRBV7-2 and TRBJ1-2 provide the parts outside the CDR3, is GAGVSQSPSNKVTEKGKDVELRCDPISGHTALYWYRQSLGQGLEFLIYFQGNSAPDKSGLPSDRFSAERTGGSVSTLTIQRTQQEDSAVYLCASSSESTARGYTFGSGTRLTVV.

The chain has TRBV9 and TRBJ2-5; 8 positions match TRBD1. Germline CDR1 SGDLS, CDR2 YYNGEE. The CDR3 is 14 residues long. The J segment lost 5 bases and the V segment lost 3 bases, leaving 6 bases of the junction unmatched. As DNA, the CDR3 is TGTGCCAGCAGCGCCGGACAGGGACGGGAGACCCAGTACTTC. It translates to CASSAGQGRETQYF.

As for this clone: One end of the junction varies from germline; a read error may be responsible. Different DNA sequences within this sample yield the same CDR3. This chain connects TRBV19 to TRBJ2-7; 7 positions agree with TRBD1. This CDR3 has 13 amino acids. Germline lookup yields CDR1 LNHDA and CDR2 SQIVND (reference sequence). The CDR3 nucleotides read TGTGCTAGTAGTGCCCGGGACAGCTACGAGCAGTACTTC. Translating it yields CASSARDSYEQYF.

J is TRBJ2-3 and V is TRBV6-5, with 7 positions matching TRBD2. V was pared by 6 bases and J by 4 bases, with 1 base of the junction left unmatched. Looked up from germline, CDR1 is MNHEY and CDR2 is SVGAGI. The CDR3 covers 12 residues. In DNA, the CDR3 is TGTGCCAGCAGCAGCGGGGCAGATACGCAGTATTTT. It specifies CASSSGADTQYF.

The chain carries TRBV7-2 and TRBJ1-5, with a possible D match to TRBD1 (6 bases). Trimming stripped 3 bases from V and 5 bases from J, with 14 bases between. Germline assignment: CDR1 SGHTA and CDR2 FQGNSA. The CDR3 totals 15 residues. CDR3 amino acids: CASSLGAGRDQPQHF. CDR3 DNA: TGTGCCAGCAGCTTGGGGGCCGGGAGGGATCAGCCCCAGCATTTT. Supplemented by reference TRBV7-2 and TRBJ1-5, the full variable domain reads GAGVSQSPSNKVTEKGKDVELRCDPISGHTALYWYRQSLGQGLEFLIYFQGNSAPDKSGLPSDRFSAERTGGSVSTLTIQRTQQEDSAVYLCASSLGAGRDQPQHFGDGTRLSIL.

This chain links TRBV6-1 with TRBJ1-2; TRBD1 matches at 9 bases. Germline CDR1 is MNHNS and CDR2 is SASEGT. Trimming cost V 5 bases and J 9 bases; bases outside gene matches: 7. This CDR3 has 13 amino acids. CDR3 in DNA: TGTGCCAGCAGTAAACAGGGGGCAAGGAGCTACACCTTC. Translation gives CASSKQGARSYTF.

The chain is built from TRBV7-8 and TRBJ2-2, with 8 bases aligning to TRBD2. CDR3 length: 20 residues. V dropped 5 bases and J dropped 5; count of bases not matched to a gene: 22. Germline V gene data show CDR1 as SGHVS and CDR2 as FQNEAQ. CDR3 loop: CASSRPLSGSGGAGTGELFF. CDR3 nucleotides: TGTGCCAGCAGCCGACCACTAAGCGGGAGCGGGGGCGCTGGGACCGGGGAGCTGTTTTTT.

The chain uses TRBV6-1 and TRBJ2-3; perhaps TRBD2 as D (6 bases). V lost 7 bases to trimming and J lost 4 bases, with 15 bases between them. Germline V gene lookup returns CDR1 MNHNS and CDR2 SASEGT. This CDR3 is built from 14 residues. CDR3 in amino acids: CASKKDPGADTQYF. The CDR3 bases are TGTGCCAGCAAGAAGGACCCGGGGGCAGATACGCAGTATTTT.

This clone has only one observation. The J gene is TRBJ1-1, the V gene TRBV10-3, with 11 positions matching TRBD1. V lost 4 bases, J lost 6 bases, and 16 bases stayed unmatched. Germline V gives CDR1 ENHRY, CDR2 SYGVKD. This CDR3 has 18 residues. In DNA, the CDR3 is TGTGCCATCAGTGGAGCCCCCGGTAGTGGACAGGGGGCGGCTGAAGCTTTCTTT. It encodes CAISGAPGSGQGAAEAFF.

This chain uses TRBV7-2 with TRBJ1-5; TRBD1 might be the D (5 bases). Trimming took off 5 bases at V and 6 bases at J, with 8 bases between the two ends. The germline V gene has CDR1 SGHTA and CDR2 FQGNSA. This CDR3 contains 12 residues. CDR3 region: CASSQGFQPQHF. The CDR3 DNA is TGTGCCAGCAGCCAGGGATTTCAGCCCCAGCATTTT.

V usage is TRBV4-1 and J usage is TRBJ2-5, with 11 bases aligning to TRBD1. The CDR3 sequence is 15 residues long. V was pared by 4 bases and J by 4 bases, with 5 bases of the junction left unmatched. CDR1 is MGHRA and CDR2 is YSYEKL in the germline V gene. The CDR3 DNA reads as TGCGCCAGCAGCCCGGACAGGGGGCTGGGAGAGACCCAGTACTTC. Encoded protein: CASSPDRGLGETQYF.

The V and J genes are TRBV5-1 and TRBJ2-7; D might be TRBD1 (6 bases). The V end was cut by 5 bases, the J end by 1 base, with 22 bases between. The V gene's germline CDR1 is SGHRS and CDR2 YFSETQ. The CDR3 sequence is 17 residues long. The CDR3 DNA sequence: TGCGCCAGCAGAAGAGACCTGACAGGCCCGCTTTCCTACGAGCAGTACTTC. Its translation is CASRRDLTGPLSYEQYF.

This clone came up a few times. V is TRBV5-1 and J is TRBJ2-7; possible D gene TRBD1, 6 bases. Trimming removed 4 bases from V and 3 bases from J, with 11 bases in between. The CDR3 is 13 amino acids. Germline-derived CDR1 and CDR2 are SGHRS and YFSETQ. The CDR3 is CASSPQGIYEQYF. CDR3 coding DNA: TGCGCCAGCAGCCCCCAGGGGATCTACGAGCAGTACTTC.

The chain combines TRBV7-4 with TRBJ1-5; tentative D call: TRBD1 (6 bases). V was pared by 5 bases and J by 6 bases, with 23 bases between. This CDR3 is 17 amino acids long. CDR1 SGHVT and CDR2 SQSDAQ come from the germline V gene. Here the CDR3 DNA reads TGTGCCAGCAGCGTTTTAAGGGAGGGACAAAGAGGTCAGCCCCAGCATTTT. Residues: CASSVLREGQRGQPQHF.

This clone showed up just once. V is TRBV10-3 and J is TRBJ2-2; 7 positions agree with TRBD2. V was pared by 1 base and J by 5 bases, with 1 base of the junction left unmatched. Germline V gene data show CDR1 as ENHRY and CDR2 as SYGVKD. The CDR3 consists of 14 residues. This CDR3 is CAISEWRGTGELFF. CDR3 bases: TGTGCCATCAGTGAGTGGCGGGGGACCGGGGAGCTGTTTTTT.

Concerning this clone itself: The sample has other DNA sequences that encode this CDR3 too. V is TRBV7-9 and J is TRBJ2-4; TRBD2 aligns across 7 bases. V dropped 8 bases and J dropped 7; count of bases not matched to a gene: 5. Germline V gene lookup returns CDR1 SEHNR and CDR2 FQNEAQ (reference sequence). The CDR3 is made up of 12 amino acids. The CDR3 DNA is TGTGCCAGCTTGGGAGGGGAGAACATTCAGTACTTC. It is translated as CASLGGENIQYF. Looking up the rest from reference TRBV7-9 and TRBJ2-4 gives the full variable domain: DTGVSQNPRHKITKRGQNVTFRCDPISEHNRLYWYRQTLGQGPEFLTYFQNEAQLEKSRLLSDRFSAERPKGSFSTLEIQRTEQGDSAMYLCASLGGENIQYFGAGTRLSVL.

As DNA, the CDR3 is TGTGCCAGCAGCTTGGCCTCAGGGGGCACAAATGAGCAGTTCTTC. This sequence encodes CASSLASGGTNEQFF. This chain connects TRBV5-4 to TRBJ2-1; the match to TRBD1 covers 8 bases. From germline, CDR1 is SGHNT and CDR2 YYREEE (reference sequence). The V and J ends lost 0 bases and 7 bases, in that order; junction bases with no gene match: 6. The CDR3 covers 15 residues.

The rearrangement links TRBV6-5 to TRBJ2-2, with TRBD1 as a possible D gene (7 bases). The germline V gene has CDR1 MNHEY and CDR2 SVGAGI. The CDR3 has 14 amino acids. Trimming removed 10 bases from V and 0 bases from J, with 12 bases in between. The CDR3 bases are TGTGCCACCAGGGGGGCCTCGAACACCGGGGAGCTGTTTTTT. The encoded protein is CATRGASNTGELFF.

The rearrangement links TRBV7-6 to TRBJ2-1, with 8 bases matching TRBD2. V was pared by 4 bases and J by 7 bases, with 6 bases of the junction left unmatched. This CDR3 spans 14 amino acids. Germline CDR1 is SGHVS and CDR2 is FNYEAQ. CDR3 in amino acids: CASSYGGARNEQFF. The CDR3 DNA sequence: TGTGCCAGCAGCTACGGGGGGGCCAGAAATGAGCAGTTCTTC.

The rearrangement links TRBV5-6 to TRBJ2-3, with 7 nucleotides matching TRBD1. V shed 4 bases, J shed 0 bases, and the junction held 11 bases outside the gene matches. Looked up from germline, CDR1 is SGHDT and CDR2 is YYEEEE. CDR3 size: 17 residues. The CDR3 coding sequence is TGTGCCAGCAGCGTTTCCGGGACAGCTGTAAGCACAGATACGCAGTATTTT. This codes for CASSVSGTAVSTDTQYF. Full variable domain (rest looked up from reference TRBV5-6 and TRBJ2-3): DAGVTQSPTHLIKTRGQQVTLRCSPKSGHDTVSWYQQALGQGPQFIFQYYEEEERQRGNFPDRFSGHQFPNYSSELNVNALLLGDSALYLCASSVSGTAVSTDTQYFGPGTRLTVL.

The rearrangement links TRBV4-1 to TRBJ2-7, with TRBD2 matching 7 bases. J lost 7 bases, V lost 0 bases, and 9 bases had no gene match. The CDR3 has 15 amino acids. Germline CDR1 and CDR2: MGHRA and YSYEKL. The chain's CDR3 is CASSQDRRGIGEQYF. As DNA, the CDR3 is TGCGCCAGCAGCCAAGATCGGCGGGGGATTGGAGAGCAGTACTTC.

CDR3 nucleotide sequence: TGTGCCAGCAGCTTAGTTTTCCCCGGCGAGCAGTACTTC. It translates to CASSLVFPGEQYF. This chain uses TRBV7-2 with TRBJ2-7; D is undetermined. The V gene's germline CDR1 is SGHTA and CDR2 FQGNSA. CDR3 size: 13 residues. Trimming took off 1 base at V and 6 bases at J, with 10 bases between the two ends.

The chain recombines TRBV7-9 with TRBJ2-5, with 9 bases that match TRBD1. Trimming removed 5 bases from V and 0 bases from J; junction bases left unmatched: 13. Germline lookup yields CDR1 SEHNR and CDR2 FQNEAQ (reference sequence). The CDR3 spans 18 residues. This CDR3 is CASSDPGQGLRDQETQYF. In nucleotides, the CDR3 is TGTGCCAGCAGCGACCCGGGACAGGGTCTAAGGGACCAAGAGACCCAGTACTTC.

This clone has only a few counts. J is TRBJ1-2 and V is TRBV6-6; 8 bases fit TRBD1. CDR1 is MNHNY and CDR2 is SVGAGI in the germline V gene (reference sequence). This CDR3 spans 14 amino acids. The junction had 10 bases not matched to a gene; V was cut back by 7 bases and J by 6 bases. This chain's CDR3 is CASNQGAQPHGYTF. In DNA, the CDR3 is TGTGCCAGCAACCAGGGGGCGCAGCCCCATGGCTACACCTTC.

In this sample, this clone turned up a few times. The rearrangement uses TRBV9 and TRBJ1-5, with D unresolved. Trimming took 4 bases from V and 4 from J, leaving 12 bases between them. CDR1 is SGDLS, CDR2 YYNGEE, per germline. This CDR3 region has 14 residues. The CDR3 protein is CASSLASSNQPQHF. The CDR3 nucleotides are TGTGCCAGCAGCTTAGCTAGTTCGAATCAGCCCCAGCATTTT.